The clone carrying this TCR beta chain was recorded many times. The target antigen is unknown. This entry comes from a study of response to subunit inactivated influenza vaccine. Via MiXCR, TCRdb re-called the RT-PCR reads, giving one row per CDR3 protein. The sample gives approximately 700,000 distinct CDR3 sequences, approximately 15% of which show up once; around 7% is in the top ten. Germline V lookup: CDR1 SGHTA, CDR2 FQGNSA. There are 14 residues in the CDR3. V lost 5 bases, J lost 0 bases, and 11 bases lay in between. Study-wide results and caveats: There was a suggestion from the authors that each seasonal influenza vaccination recruits few new T cells.

This chain links TRBV7-2 with TRBJ2-7; the D gene is possibly TRBD1 (5 bases). This material consisted of PBMCs from blood, taken 14 to 15 days before vaccination. The clonotype originates from a man between 50 and 59 years old who received an inactivated influenza vaccine. CDR3 sequence: CASSPQTASYEQYF. For the CDR3, the DNA is TGTGCCAGCAGCCCCCAGACAGCCTCCTACGAGCAGTACTTC.